The T cell receptor (beta chain) described here comes from a study of blood T cell repertoires in COVID-19. In the study overall: Sources were T cells, B-cell-depleted T cells, or PBMCs; the material itself was cDNA or gDNA.

The length of the CDR3 is 16 residues. The assay was immunoSEQ multiplex PCR, and TCRdb's table has in-frame clones only and misses some. This repertoire shows hundreds of thousands of clones, 90% found once; its top ten account for roughly 1.5%. Sequenced input: PBMCs or T cells enriched from blood (not recorded which). This rearrangement joins TRBV12-1 to TRBJ2-1; the table's TRBD2 call for D was not verified on the DNA. TRBV12-1 is reported as a pseudogene. This receptor was obtained from a woman aged 18-29 years with acute COVID-19. CDR3 coding DNA: TGTGCCAGCAGCTTTACTTCTAGCGGGAGGGCCAATGAGCAGTTCTTC. Protein sequence: CASSFTSSGRANEQFF.